One and the same sample provided the 18 T cell receptor beta chains below, sequenced in a study of lymphopenia after photon versus proton radiotherapy. Measured with immunoSEQ multiplex PCR; TCRdb has only the in-frame clones, and not every one. There are roughly 38,000 clones in the sample; 92% occur only once, and over 12% lies in the top ten. Sample: peripheral blood, taken from a patient treated with photon-based radiotherapy. These receptors were taken from a man aged 60 to 69 with cholangiocarcinoma.

This clone has just a few counts. This chain connects TRBV6-1 to TRBJ1-6; TRBD1 aligns across 7 bases. The germline CDR1 and CDR2 sequences are MNHNS and SASEGT. V shed 6 bases and J 9 bases; nucleotides not matched to a gene: 8. CDR3 length: 14 residues. As DNA, the CDR3 is TGTGCCAGCAGGGACAGGCCCCGGGGTTCACCCCTCCACTTT. Amino acids: CASRDRPRGSPLHF.

J is TRBJ2-3 and V is TRBV5-4; 8 bases align to TRBD2. CDR3 length equals 17 residues. Germline V gene data show CDR1 as SGHNT and CDR2 as YYREEE (reference sequence). J was trimmed by 6 bases and V by 0 bases; bases with no gene match: 12. The DNA for the CDR3 is TGTGCCAGCAGCTTGGAAGGGAGCGGGGGCCCCCAGGATACGCAGTATTTT. This sequence encodes CASSLEGSGGPQDTQYF.

V and J are TRBV11-2 and TRBJ2-5; D is uncertain. The germline V and J ends were trimmed by 5 bases and 5 bases, with 6 bases remaining between them. There are 11 residues in the CDR3. Germline V gene data show CDR1 as SGHAT and CDR2 as FQNNGV. The CDR3 spells CASSEKETQYF. Written as DNA, the CDR3 is TGTGCCAGCAGCGAGAAGGAGACCCAGTACTTC.

This clone was found a few times. This chain uses TRBV2 with TRBJ1-2, with 9 bases fitting TRBD1. The ends lost 6 bases at V and 7 bases at J; junction bases unmatched: 9. Per the germline V gene, CDR1 is SNHLY and CDR2 is FYNNEI. The CDR3 sequence is 14 residues long. This CDR3 is CASSALQGAGGYTF. The CDR3 DNA reads as TGTGCCAGCAGCGCGTTACAGGGGGCGGGTGGCTACACCTTC.

CDR3 nucleotides: TGTGCCAGCGGGATGAGTGGCGATACGCAGTATTTT. This translates into CASGMSGDTQYF. The chain uses TRBV16 and TRBJ2-3; D uncertain. The CDR3 covers 12 residues. Trimming took off 8 bases at V and 6 bases at J, with 12 bases between the two ends. In germline, CDR1 is KGHSY, CDR2 FQNENV.

The rearrangement joins TRBV27 to TRBJ2-7; tentatively, D is TRBD1 (6 bases). The V end lost 6 bases, the J end lost 3 bases, and 18 bases lay between the germline ends. The CDR3 has 15 residues. The V gene's germline CDR1 is MNHEY and CDR2 SMNVEV (reference sequence). This CDR3 is CASSRSTGPDYEQYF. DNA for the CDR3: TGTGCCAGCAGCCGCTCGACAGGTCCAGACTACGAGCAGTACTTC.

The CDR3 DNA is TGTGCCAGCTCACCCCTCGCTTCTAGCACAGATACGCAGTATTTT. Translation: CASSPLASSTDTQYF. The chain combines TRBV18 with TRBJ2-3; D is undetermined. The CDR3 totals 15 residues. Looked up from germline, CDR1 is KGHSH and CDR2 is LQKENI. V lost 3 bases, J lost 0 bases, and 10 bases lay in between.

The chain carries TRBV5-8 and TRBJ2-7; 9 bases are a match to TRBD1. The V gene's germline CDR1 is SGHTS and CDR2 YDEGEE. The CDR3 has 12 residues. J lost 5 bases, V lost 7 bases, and 4 bases had no gene match. CDR3 DNA: TGTGCCAGCCAGGGACAGGGAGACGAGCAGTACTTC. It translates to CASQGQGDEQYF.

The chain has TRBV9 and TRBJ2-5; 9 bases match TRBD1. V was clipped by 0 bases and J by 6 bases; unmatched bases: 3. Germline lookup yields CDR1 SGDLS and CDR2 YYNGEE. The CDR3 contains 14 residues. The CDR3 reads CASSVGNRGQTQYF. CDR3 bases: TGTGCCAGCAGCGTAGGCAACAGGGGGCAGACCCAGTACTTC.

The V gene is TRBV5-1, the J gene TRBJ2-2, with TRBD2 matching over 7 bases. This CDR3 is 14 amino acids long. Germline trimming cut 2 bases from V and 5 bases from J; bases unmatched to any gene: 3. CDR1 and CDR2 from the germline V gene are SGHRS and YFSETQ. CDR3: CASSLLAWTGELFF. Written as DNA, the CDR3 is TGCGCCAGCAGCTTACTAGCGTGGACCGGGGAGCTGTTTTTT. Full variable domain (remainder filled in from reference TRBV5-1 and TRBJ2-2): KAGVTQTPRYLIKTRGQQVTLSCSPISGHRSVSWYQQTPGQGLQFLFEYFSETQRNKGNFPGRFSGRQFSNSRSEMNVSTLELGDSALYLCASSLLAWTGELFFGEGSRLTVL.

V and J are TRBV7-3 and TRBJ2-3; tentative D call: TRBD2 (6 bases). The germline CDR1 and CDR2 sequences are SGHTA and FQGTGA. The germline V and J ends were trimmed by 5 bases and 0 bases, with 15 bases remaining between them. This CDR3 region has 16 residues. This CDR3 reads CASSPLGAGSTDTQYF. DNA of the CDR3: TGTGCCAGCAGCCCCCTGGGTGCGGGGAGCACAGATACGCAGTATTTT.

J is TRBJ2-6 and V is TRBV19; D may be TRBD1 (6 bases). The CDR3 has 16 amino acids. The V end was cut by 0 bases, the J end by 2 bases, with 8 bases between. Germline CDR1 LNHDA, CDR2 SQIVND (reference sequence). The CDR3, as DNA: TGTGCCAGTAGTATAGAAGACAGGCCTGGGGCCAACGTCCTGACTTTC. Protein sequence: CASSIEDRPGANVLTF.

The chain is built from TRBV28 and TRBJ2-7; D ambiguous. Trimming stripped 2 bases from V and 5 bases from J, with 10 bases between. Germline loops: CDR1 MDHEN, CDR2 SYDVKM. The CDR3 runs to 13 residues. The CDR3 sequence is CASSLGRRDEQYF. The CDR3 region has the DNA TGTGCCAGCAGTTTAGGAAGGCGCGACGAGCAGTACTTC.

The gene calls are TRBV4-1 and TRBJ2-3; no reliable D call. CDR1 and CDR2 (germline): MGHRA, YSYEKL. There are 13 residues in the CDR3. The V and J ends lost 0 bases and 5 bases respectively, with 6 bases between them. DNA for the CDR3: TGCGCCAGCAGCCAAGATTCAAAAGATACGCAGTATTTT. Translating gives CASSQDSKDTQYF.

DNA of the CDR3: TGCGCCAGCAGCTTGGTGGGACAGCTAGCCAATGAGCAGTTCTTC. Amino acids: CASSLVGQLANEQFF. V is TRBV5-1 and J is TRBJ2-1, with TRBD1 matching over 7 bases. The CDR3 contains 15 residues. Germline V gene data show CDR1 as SGHRS and CDR2 as YFSETQ. V gave up 0 bases and J gave up 6 bases; unmatched junction bases: 6.

The rearrangement uses TRBV19 and TRBJ2-3; the D is unclear. This CDR3 has 11 amino acids. V lost 5 bases and J lost 3, with 3 bases in between. Germline V CDR1 and CDR2: LNHDA, SQIVND (reference sequence). The CDR3 loop reads CASSWTDTQYF. The CDR3, as DNA: TGTGCCAGTAGTTGGACAGATACGCAGTATTTT.

The chain recombines TRBV28 with TRBJ2-5, with 10 bases aligning to TRBD2. The CDR3 totals 16 residues. Trimming took 5 bases from V and 1 from J; bases not matched to a gene: 7. The germline gives CDR1 MDHEN, CDR2 SYDVKM. CDR3 sequence reads: CASSNPGLAFQETQYF. The CDR3 bases are TGTGCCAGCAGTAACCCGGGACTAGCGTTCCAAGAGACCCAGTACTTC.

This clone was seen only a few times. This sequence joins TRBV28 and TRBJ1-5; D perhaps matches TRBD1 (6 bases). This CDR3 contains 20 residues. Deletions cut 4 bases from V and 1 base from J, with 26 bases between. CDR1 is MDHEN, CDR2 SYDVKM, per germline. CDR3 sequence: CASSYPLQGSHLGSNQPQHF. DNA of the CDR3: TGTGCCAGCAGTTACCCATTACAGGGCTCTCATTTGGGGAGCAATCAGCCCCAGCATTTT. Combining the CDR3 with reference TRBV28 and TRBJ1-5 gives the whole variable domain DVKVTQSSRYLVKRTGEKVFLECVQDMDHENMFWYRQDPGLGLRLIYFSYDVKMKEKGDIPEGYSVSREKKERFSLILESASTNQTSMYLCASSYPLQGSHLGSNQPQHFGDGTRLSIL.